Listed below are T cell receptor beta chains from one sample, sequenced in a study of CD8+ T cells in alopecia areata. Measured with immunoSEQ multiplex PCR; TCRdb has only the in-frame clones, and not every one. In the table there are about 220,000 clones, about 50% of which are singletons. The specimen was CD4+ T cells sorted from blood, collected at week 4, from a patient treated with tofacitinib. The receptors derive from a human donor with alopecia areata. The CDR3 runs from the conserved cysteine through the conserved F or W. D genes are given only for firm matches. Rows may omit the clone size; those that give it use once, few, many or a size class.

j_call: TRBJ2-3; v_call: TRBV7-2; d_call: -; clone_size: -; cdr3_nt: TGTGCCAGCAGCTTTCTAGGGGGAGATACGCAGTATTTT; cdr3_aa: CASSFLGGDTQYF
j_call: TRBJ1-1; v_call: TRBV29-1; d_call: -; clone_size: -; cdr3_nt: TGCAGCGTTGTTCTGTGGACTGAAGCTTTCTTT; cdr3_aa: CSVVLWTEAFF
j_call: TRBJ1-3; v_call: TRBV30; d_call: -; clone_size: -; cdr3_nt: TGTGCCTGGAGCCTTAACTCTGGAAACACCATATATTTT; cdr3_aa: CAWSLNSGNTIYF
j_call: TRBJ2-3; v_call: TRBV29-1; d_call: -; clone_size: -; cdr3_nt: TGCAGCGTTGATTTACAGGGAACAGATACGCAGTATTTT; cdr3_aa: CSVDLQGTDTQYF
j_call: TRBJ2-7; v_call: TRBV29-1; d_call: TRBD1; clone_size: once; cdr3_nt: TGCAGCGTCATAGGGGACAGGGGGCCCTACGAGCAGTACTTC; cdr3_aa: CSVIGDRGPYEQYF
j_call: TRBJ2-1; v_call: TRBV5-1; d_call: TRBD1; clone_size: -; cdr3_nt: TGCGCCAGCAGCTTGGGGCAGGGGGCGCTGGGTGAGCAGTTCTTC; cdr3_aa: CASSLGQGALGEQFF
j_call: TRBJ2-7; v_call: TRBV7-8; d_call: -; clone_size: few; cdr3_nt: TGTGCCAGCAGCGTCGTGTCCAACGAGCAGTACTTC; cdr3_aa: CASSVVSNEQYF
j_call: TRBJ2-2; v_call: TRBV6-6; d_call: -; clone_size: few; cdr3_nt: TGTGCCAGCACCCCACCACAGGGTGACACCGGGGAGCTGTTTTTT; cdr3_aa: CASTPPQGDTGELFF
j_call: TRBJ2-7; v_call: TRBV29-1; d_call: -; clone_size: -; cdr3_nt: TGCAGCGTGCCGGGACATAGCTCCTACGAGCAGTACTTC; cdr3_aa: CSVPGHSSYEQYF
j_call: TRBJ2-3; v_call: TRBV5-4; d_call: TRBD2; clone_size: many; cdr3_nt: TGTGCCAGCAGCTCCTCTGGCGGGGGGTTAGATACGCAGTATTTT; cdr3_aa: CASSSSGGGLDTQYF
j_call: TRBJ1-5; v_call: TRBV11-2; d_call: -; clone_size: -; cdr3_nt: TGTGCCAGCAGCCAAGGCGCCGGCAACAATCAGCCCCAGCATTTT; cdr3_aa: CASSQGAGNNQPQHF
j_call: TRBJ1-2; v_call: TRBV7-2; d_call: -; clone_size: few; cdr3_nt: TGTGCCAGCAGCTTCCGGGCCGGAGGGAGCTACACCTTC; cdr3_aa: CASSFRAGGSYTF
j_call: TRBJ2-6; v_call: TRBV29-1; d_call: TRBD1; clone_size: -; cdr3_nt: TGCAGCGTTAAACAGGGGGCAGGGGCCAACGTCCTGACTTTC; cdr3_aa: CSVKQGAGANVLTF
j_call: TRBJ2-4; v_call: TRBV5-6; d_call: -; clone_size: many; cdr3_nt: TGTGCCAGCAGCTTGTTTGGTGAGAGCAAAAACATTCAGTACTTC; cdr3_aa: CASSLFGESKNIQYF
j_call: TRBJ2-3; v_call: TRBV5-1; d_call: TRBD1; clone_size: -; cdr3_nt: TGCGCCAGCAGCTTGGCCGGGACAGGGGGAGATACGCAGTATTTT; cdr3_aa: CASSLAGTGGDTQYF
j_call: TRBJ1-2; v_call: TRBV4-3; d_call: TRBD1; clone_size: -; cdr3_nt: TGCGCCAGCAGCCCCCACCTCCGACAGGGTACTCGAGATTCCTATGGCTACACCTTC; cdr3_aa: CASSPHLRQGTRDSYGYTF
j_call: TRBJ2-1; v_call: TRBV5-8; d_call: -; clone_size: few; cdr3_nt: TGTGCCAGCAGTCTGAGGTTACACAGAGAATCTATACAGTTCTTC; cdr3_aa: CASSLRLHRESIQFF
j_call: TRBJ2-3; v_call: TRBV5-6; d_call: TRBD2; clone_size: many; cdr3_nt: TGTGCCAGCAGCTTGAGGAGCGGGACTACAGATACGCAGTATTTT; cdr3_aa: CASSLRSGTTDTQYF
j_call: TRBJ2-5; v_call: TRBV9; d_call: TRBD1; clone_size: -; cdr3_nt: TGTGCCAGCAGCCTCCGACAGGGGGTCGCAGAGACCCAGTACTTC; cdr3_aa: CASSLRQGVAETQYF
j_call: TRBJ2-6; v_call: TRBV4-3; d_call: -; clone_size: -; cdr3_nt: TGCGCCAGCAGCCAAGATCGGAGAGCCTCTGGGGCCAACGTCCTGACTTTC; cdr3_aa: CASSQDRRASGANVLTF
j_call: TRBJ2-7; v_call: TRBV2; d_call: TRBD2; clone_size: -; cdr3_nt: TGTGCCAGCACGAGCGGGGACTACGAGCAGTACTTC; cdr3_aa: CASTSGDYEQYF
j_call: TRBJ2-3; v_call: TRBV5-1; d_call: TRBD2; clone_size: few; cdr3_nt: TGCGCCAGCAGCTTAGTGGAGCGGGGCAGCACAGATACGCAGTATTTT; cdr3_aa: CASSLVERGSTDTQYF
j_call: TRBJ2-4; v_call: TRBV19; d_call: TRBD2; clone_size: -; cdr3_nt: TGTGCCAGTAGTGGGGCGGGGGTGACAGCCAAAAACATTCAGTACTTC; cdr3_aa: CASSGAGVTAKNIQYF
j_call: TRBJ1-2; v_call: TRBV29-1; d_call: -; clone_size: -; cdr3_nt: TGCAGCGTTGAAGAACCGAACTTGGATGGCTACACCTTC; cdr3_aa: CSVEEPNLDGYTF
j_call: TRBJ1-1; v_call: TRBV5-6; d_call: -; clone_size: -; cdr3_nt: TGTGCCAGCAGCTTGTCGCCCACTGAAGCTTTCTTT; cdr3_aa: CASSLSPTEAFF
j_call: TRBJ2-3; v_call: TRBV30; d_call: TRBD1; clone_size: -; cdr3_nt: TGTGCCTGGAGTATTCCAGGGGGAGTCACAGATACGCAGTATTTT; cdr3_aa: CAWSIPGGVTDTQYF
j_call: TRBJ2-2; v_call: TRBV7-8; d_call: -; clone_size: few; cdr3_nt: TGTGCCAGCAGCTTAGAGACCGGGGAGCTGTTTTTT; cdr3_aa: CASSLETGELFF
j_call: TRBJ2-5; v_call: TRBV7-7; d_call: -; clone_size: -; cdr3_nt: TGTGCCAGCAGCTTATTTGCAACTCAGGGGGAGACCCAGTACTTC; cdr3_aa: CASSLFATQGETQYF
j_call: TRBJ2-2; v_call: TRBV7-8; d_call: -; clone_size: -; cdr3_nt: TGTGCCAGCAGCTTTCGGGACACTAACACCGGGGAGCTGTTTTTT; cdr3_aa: CASSFRDTNTGELFF
j_call: TRBJ1-6; v_call: TRBV7-9; d_call: TRBD1; clone_size: -; cdr3_nt: TGTGCCAGCAGCCGGACAGGGGTTGGTAGTAATTCACCCCTCCACTTT; cdr3_aa: CASSRTGVGSNSPLHF
j_call: TRBJ1-1; v_call: TRBV29-1; d_call: TRBD1; clone_size: -; cdr3_nt: TGCAGCGTTACCGGGACAGGGTCCTTAAACACTGAAGCTTTCTTT; cdr3_aa: CSVTGTGSLNTEAFF
j_call: TRBJ2-7; v_call: TRBV30; d_call: TRBD1; clone_size: -; cdr3_nt: TGTGCCTGGAGCCAAGTCCAGACAGGGCGCGAGCAGTACTTC; cdr3_aa: CAWSQVQTGREQYF
j_call: TRBJ1-6; v_call: TRBV7-2; d_call: -; clone_size: -; cdr3_nt: TGTGCCAGCAAAGACCCGAATTCACCCCTCCACTTT; cdr3_aa: CASKDPNSPLHF
j_call: TRBJ1-2; v_call: TRBV15; d_call: TRBD1; clone_size: -; cdr3_nt: TGTGCCACCAGCCGACAGGGAAATGGCTACACCTTC; cdr3_aa: CATSRQGNGYTF
j_call: TRBJ2-3; v_call: TRBV30; d_call: -; clone_size: -; cdr3_nt: TGTGCCTGGAGTGTGGGGGGCAGTGCAGATACGCAGTATTTT; cdr3_aa: CAWSVGGSADTQYF
j_call: TRBJ2-5; v_call: TRBV10-3; d_call: -; clone_size: few; cdr3_nt: TGTGCCATCAGTGAAACGGAGACCCAGTACTTC; cdr3_aa: CAISETETQYF
j_call: TRBJ2-2; v_call: TRBV25-1; d_call: -; clone_size: -; cdr3_nt: TGTGCCAGCAGTGAATCTGGGTGGCCCCGGACCGGGGAGCTGTTTTTT; cdr3_aa: CASSESGWPRTGELFF
j_call: TRBJ1-2; v_call: TRBV11-2; d_call: TRBD1; clone_size: once; cdr3_nt: TGTGCCAGCAGCTCTACGCGGACAGGGGATGGCTACACCTTC; cdr3_aa: CASSSTRTGDGYTF
j_call: TRBJ2-5; v_call: TRBV7-2; d_call: -; clone_size: few; cdr3_nt: TGTGCCAGCAGCTTAGTTTATGGGGAGACCCAGTACTTC; cdr3_aa: CASSLVYGETQYF
j_call: TRBJ1-6; v_call: TRBV4-3; d_call: -; clone_size: -; cdr3_nt: TGCGCCAGCAGCCGAGGACTAGAAGCATCACCCCTCCACTTT; cdr3_aa: CASSRGLEASPLHF
j_call: TRBJ2-7; v_call: TRBV29-1; d_call: -; clone_size: few; cdr3_nt: TGCAGCGTTGACGGGTTTAGGAACGAGCAGTACTTC; cdr3_aa: CSVDGFRNEQYF
j_call: TRBJ2-3; v_call: TRBV6-5; d_call: -; clone_size: few; cdr3_nt: TGTGCCAGCAGTTACGCGCAAACCCCCCGCACAGATACGCAGTATTTT; cdr3_aa: CASSYAQTPRTDTQYF
j_call: TRBJ1-2; v_call: TRBV25-1; d_call: TRBD1; clone_size: -; cdr3_nt: TGTGCCAGCAGTGGACAGGGAGGGAACTATGGCTACACCTTC; cdr3_aa: CASSGQGGNYGYTF
j_call: TRBJ1-5; v_call: TRBV6-5; d_call: -; clone_size: -; cdr3_nt: TGTGCCAGCAAACAGGCTAGCAATCAGCCCCAGCATTTT; cdr3_aa: CASKQASNQPQHF
j_call: TRBJ2-7; v_call: TRBV11-2; d_call: -; clone_size: -; cdr3_nt: TGTGCCAGCAGCGCCGGAGGGGGGCCATACGAGCAGTACTTC; cdr3_aa: CASSAGGGPYEQYF
j_call: TRBJ1-2; v_call: TRBV5-1; d_call: -; clone_size: -; cdr3_nt: TGCGCCAGCAGCTTGCGGTCCTACACCTTC; cdr3_aa: CASSLRSYTF
j_call: TRBJ2-7; v_call: TRBV28; d_call: TRBD1; clone_size: few; cdr3_nt: TGTGCCAGCAGCCGACAGGGCCTTTCGGGGGAGCAGTACTTC; cdr3_aa: CASSRQGLSGEQYF
j_call: TRBJ1-5; v_call: TRBV7-9; d_call: -; clone_size: few; cdr3_nt: TGTGCCAGCAGCTTAAGGGGGGATCAGCCCCAGCATTTT; cdr3_aa: CASSLRGDQPQHF
j_call: TRBJ1-1; v_call: TRBV7-9; d_call: TRBD1; clone_size: many; cdr3_nt: TGTGCCAGCAGCCCCGACAGGGTTGCTGAAGCTTTCTTT; cdr3_aa: CASSPDRVAEAFF
j_call: TRBJ1-1; v_call: TRBV29-1; d_call: -; clone_size: -; cdr3_nt: TGCACCGACAGTCGTGGAACTGAAGCTTTCTTT; cdr3_aa: CTDSRGTEAFF
j_call: TRBJ1-1; v_call: TRBV5-6; d_call: -; clone_size: few; cdr3_nt: TGTGCCAGCAGCCGGGACGGGACCTGGGTTATGATGAACACTGAAGCTTTCTTT; cdr3_aa: CASSRDGTWVMMNTEAFF
j_call: TRBJ2-3; v_call: TRBV30; d_call: TRBD2; clone_size: -; cdr3_nt: TGTGCCTGGAGTGGTGTGATAGCGGGGGGATTGGGTACGCAGTATTTT; cdr3_aa: CAWSGVIAGGLGTQYF
j_call: TRBJ1-2; v_call: TRBV29-1; d_call: -; clone_size: -; cdr3_nt: TGCAGCGTTCCAGGGGAAAGTAACTATGGCTACACCTTC; cdr3_aa: CSVPGESNYGYTF
j_call: TRBJ2-7; v_call: TRBV29-1; d_call: -; clone_size: few; cdr3_nt: TGCAGCGTTGAAGTCGCCGGGTTCTCTTACGAGCAGTACTTC; cdr3_aa: CSVEVAGFSYEQYF
j_call: TRBJ1-2; v_call: TRBV11-2; d_call: -; clone_size: -; cdr3_nt: TGTGCCAGCAGCTACTCGGGGTTGCAAGGCTACACCTTC; cdr3_aa: CASSYSGLQGYTF
j_call: TRBJ2-7; v_call: TRBV7-2; d_call: TRBD2; clone_size: -; cdr3_nt: TGTGCCAGCAGACGCGGTTTAGTTGCGGGGGAAACCTACGAGCAGTACTTC; cdr3_aa: CASRRGLVAGETYEQYF
j_call: TRBJ2-5; v_call: TRBV29-1; d_call: -; clone_size: -; cdr3_nt: TGCAGCGTTACCCCTGGAGGGGAAGGGGCCCAGTACTTC; cdr3_aa: CSVTPGGEGAQYF